This TCR beta chain comes out of a study of CXCR3-negative and CXCR3-positive naive CD8 T cells. A CD45RO-CCR7+CD27+CD95- profile was what naive CD8+ T cells displayed. Study results and caveats: Fresh PBMCs went into most assays, and CXCR3 expression partly declined after cryopreservation.

The CDR3 is 13 residues long. Germline assignment: CDR1 MDHEN and CDR2 SYDVKM. In preparing the TRB cDNA libraries, 5' RACE with UMI labels was used. No DNA is given; TCRdb re-called the 5' RACE reads and lists each CDR3 protein once. The table for this sample gives roughly 90,000 distinct CDR3 sequences. Regarding this clonotype: Its specificity is unknown.

The receptor was derived from a human donor in good health. Some clones in this sample may be carry-over from other donors' samples. Sample: naive CXCR3- CD8+ T cells from blood. The sample's subset: CD45RO-CCR7+CD27+CD95- naive CD8+ T cells lacking CXCR3 (TNR3-). The rearrangement uses TRBV28 and TRBJ2-7; the TCRdb D gene call, TRBD2, has no DNA to confirm it. CDR3 region: CATRTSGPYEQYF.